Shown below are 21 T cell receptor beta chains from a single sample sequenced in a study of T cell responses to AZD1222 COVID-19 vaccine. The assay was immunoSEQ multiplex PCR, and TCRdb's table has in-frame clones only and misses some. This sample has about 120,000 clones, with 90% to 95% found just once. Specimen: peripheral blood, collected on day 0 of AZD1222 vaccination. Receptors were obtained from an adult in good health.

The rearrangement links TRBV7-3 to TRBJ2-1, with D perhaps TRBD2 (6 bases). CDR3 length: 14 amino acids. CDR1 and CDR2 from the germline V gene are SGHTA and FQGTGA. V was trimmed by 5 bases and J by 10 bases, leaving 18 bases between them. The CDR3 DNA sequence: TGTGCCAGCAGCATCGGGAGTAAGCCTTGGGAGCAGTTCTTC. Translation: CASSIGSKPWEQFF.

The gene calls are TRBV9 and TRBJ2-1; D assignment may be TRBD1 or TRBD2 (6 bases each). This CDR3 is 15 amino acids long. V was shortened by 2 bases and J by 2 bases, with 11 bases between the two germline ends. CDR1 and CDR2 from the germline V gene are SGDLS and YYNGEE. CDR3 DNA: TGTGCCAGCAGCGTTCTAGGGGGGACCTACAATGAGCAGTTCTTC. Amino acids: CASSVLGGTYNEQFF.

The chain recombines TRBV19 with TRBJ2-1; no clear D gene. V lost 3 bases, J lost 2 bases, and 11 bases lay in between. The CDR3 sequence is 15 residues long. Germline-derived CDR1 and CDR2 are LNHDA and SQIVND (reference sequence). The CDR3 DNA sequence: TGTGCCAGTAGTATTGGCCCCCAAGCCTACAATGAGCAGTTCTTC. Translation gives CASSIGPQAYNEQFF.

V usage is TRBV5-5 and J usage is TRBJ1-2, with a possible D match to TRBD1 (5 bases). V lost 0 bases and J 3 bases, leaving 6 bases between the germline ends. Germline V lookup: CDR1 SGHKS, CDR2 YYEKEE (reference sequence). This CDR3 has 13 amino acids. CDR3 region: CASSLVGDYGYTF. Here the CDR3 DNA reads TGTGCCAGCAGCTTGGTAGGGGACTATGGCTACACCTTC.

This clone has just a few counts. The rearrangement joins TRBV5-6 to TRBJ2-5, with TRBD2 matching 8 bases. After removal of 2 bases from V and 2 bases from J, the junction contained 8 bases not matched to a gene. CDR1 and CDR2 (germline): SGHDT, YYEEEE. CDR3 size: 16 residues. The CDR3 loop is CASSFLAAGGQETQYF. The CDR3 DNA sequence: TGTGCCAGCAGCTTCCTTGCGGCGGGAGGTCAAGAGACCCAGTACTTC.

The chain is built from TRBV7-8 and TRBJ2-7; tentatively, D is TRBD2 (7 bases). V was cut by 1 base and J by 6 bases, with 16 bases left in between. Germline values: CDR1 SGHVS, CDR2 FQNEAQ. This CDR3 has 15 amino acids. CDR3 protein: CASSLGTRGASEQYF. CDR3 nucleotides: TGTGCCAGCAGCTTAGGCACTCGGGGGGCTAGCGAGCAGTACTTC.

This chain uses TRBV5-8 with TRBJ1-1, with D maybe TRBD1 (6 bases). Germline CDR1 reads SGHTS; CDR2 reads YDEGEE. V was trimmed by 4 bases and J by 6 bases, leaving 13 bases between them. The CDR3 has 13 amino acids. The CDR3 sequence is CASSGTGRAEAFF. Here the CDR3 DNA reads TGTGCCAGCAGCGGCACAGGGCGGGCTGAAGCTTTCTTT.

This clone was recorded a few times. This chain joins TRBV28 and TRBJ1-2; D remains ambiguous. The ends were cut back, 6 bases at V and 7 bases at J, with 12 bases in the middle. CDR1 is MDHEN and CDR2 is SYDVKM in the germline V gene. This CDR3 is 12 amino acids long. The CDR3 sequence is CASRPQSGGYTF. The CDR3 region has the DNA TGTGCCAGCAGGCCCCAATCGGGTGGCTACACCTTC.

The V and J genes are TRBV5-5 and TRBJ2-1, with 10 bases aligning to TRBD2. Germline V CDR1 and CDR2: SGHKS, YYEKEE (reference sequence). With V trimmed by 3 bases and J by 0 bases, 15 bases remained unmatched. The length of the CDR3 is 20 residues. The CDR3 sequence is CASSSRGNGLAVSSYNEQFF. The CDR3, as DNA: TGTGCCAGCAGCTCGCGGGGGAACGGACTAGCGGTGAGCTCCTACAATGAGCAGTTCTTC. The variable domain in full, completed from reference TRBV5-5 and TRBJ2-1, reads DAGVTQSPTHLIKTRGQQVTLRCSPISGHKSVSWYQQVLGQGPQFIFQYYEKEERGRGNFPDRFSARQFPNYSSELNVNALLLGDSALYLCASSSRGNGLAVSSYNEQFFGPGTRLTVL.

J is TRBJ1-5 and V is TRBV28; no clear D gene. There are 13 residues in the CDR3. Germline lookup yields CDR1 MDHEN and CDR2 SYDVKM. Trimming removed 6 bases at V and 0 bases at J, with 6 bases between. Here the CDR3 reads CASRRDSNQPQHF. CDR3 coding DNA: TGTGCCAGCAGGCGTGATAGCAATCAGCCCCAGCATTTT.

The CDR3 region has the DNA TGTGCCAGCAGCTTGGGGGTCAGGGAAGGGGCATGGGGTGAAGCTTTCTTT. Translating gives CASSLGVREGAWGEAFF. V is TRBV5-8 and J is TRBJ1-1; D perhaps matches TRBD1 (5 bases). The CDR3 is 17 residues long. Germline CDR1 SGHTS, CDR2 YDEGEE. Trimming left V 0 bases short and J 7 bases short, with 22 bases between.

V gene TRBV19 combines with J gene TRBJ2-7, with no clear D. CDR3 length: 16 residues. From germline, CDR1 is LNHDA and CDR2 SQIVND (reference sequence). With 2 bases removed from V and 2 bases from J, the gap between germline ends came to 16 bases. The CDR3 reads CASSIHLGWGPYEQYF. The DNA for the CDR3 is TGTGCCAGTAGTATACATCTAGGATGGGGTCCCTACGAGCAGTACTTC.

In this sample, this clone turned up a few times. The chain couples TRBV3-1 (or the pseudogene TRBV3-2) to TRBJ2-7, with a tentative D call TRBD2 (5 bases). CDR1 and CDR2 (germline): LGHDT, YNNKEL (reference sequence). CDR3 size: 14 residues. Trimming left V 0 bases short and J 4 bases short, with 10 bases between. CDR3 sequence (DNA): TGTGCCAGCAGCCAAGACGTAACGGGGTACGAGCAGTACTTC. Amino acid sequence: CASSQDVTGYEQYF.

This chain links TRBV4-1 with TRBJ1-5, with D uncertain. This CDR3 is built from 13 residues. Germline V gene sequence: CDR1 MGHRA, CDR2 YSYEKL. V shed 6 bases and J shed 6 bases, with 12 bases lying between them. The CDR3 sequence is CASSRTEGQPQHF. The CDR3 nucleotides read TGCGCCAGCAGTAGGACTGAGGGTCAGCCCCAGCATTTT.

The rearrangement joins TRBV7-8 to TRBJ1-1; D is possibly TRBD1 (6 bases). The V end lost 5 bases, the J end lost 0 bases, and 10 bases lay between the germline ends. CDR3 size: 14 residues. CDR1 is SGHVS and CDR2 is FQNEAQ in the germline V gene. The CDR3 coding sequence is TGTGCCAGCAGCGGGACATTCATGAACACTGAAGCTTTCTTT. Translating gives CASSGTFMNTEAFF.

The chain combines TRBV15 with TRBJ1-3; D uncertain. The V gene's germline CDR1 is LNHNV and CDR2 YYDKDF (reference sequence). Trimming took off 4 bases at V and 3 bases at J, with 10 bases between the two ends. This CDR3 region has 14 residues. For the CDR3, the DNA is TGTGCCACCAGCAAGGCGGGCGGTGGAAACACCATATATTTT. Residues: CATSKAGGGNTIYF.

This chain connects TRBV29-1 to TRBJ2-3; either TRBD1 or TRBD2 may supply D (7 bases each). Germline values: CDR1 SQVTM, CDR2 ANQGSEA. This CDR3 has 15 amino acids. Trimming cost V 3 bases and J 6 bases, with 19 bases left between them. CDR3 amino acids: CSVDPLGRGGDTQYF. CDR3 bases: TGCAGCGTTGACCCCTTAGGCAGGGGGGGGGATACGCAGTATTTT.

The rearrangement uses TRBV7-9 and TRBJ2-1; D remains unclear. Germline V gene data show CDR1 as SEHNR and CDR2 as FQNEAQ (reference sequence). The germline V and J ends were trimmed by 2 bases and 10 bases, with 6 bases remaining between them. The CDR3 has 11 amino acids. In DNA form, the CDR3 reads TGTGCCAGCAGCTTAACGGAGGAGCAGTTCTTC. Translating gives CASSLTEEQFF. The full variable domain, in which reference TRBV7-9 and TRBJ2-1 provide the parts outside the CDR3, is DTGVSQNPRHKITKRGQNVTFRCDPISEHNRLYWYRQTLGQGPEFLTYFQNEAQLEKSRLLSDRFSAERPKGSFSTLEIQRTEQGDSAMYLCASSLTEEQFFGPGTRLTVL.

V gene TRBV27 combines with J gene TRBJ2-7; D might be TRBD1 (5 bases). This CDR3 has 13 residues. Germline CDR1 is MNHEY and CDR2 is SMNVEV (reference sequence). V lost 6 bases, J lost 3 bases, and 12 bases lay in between. CDR3 coding DNA: TGTGCCAGCAGCATATACACAGGCTACGAGCAGTACTTC. Protein sequence: CASSIYTGYEQYF.

The chain recombines TRBV15 with TRBJ2-1; 7 bases are shared with TRBD2. Trimming took 8 bases from V and 6 from J; bases not matched to a gene: 13. Germline loops: CDR1 LNHNV, CDR2 YYDKDF (reference sequence). The CDR3 spans 15 residues. The CDR3 here is CATAPYSGSLNEQFF. The CDR3 nucleotides read TGTGCCACCGCCCCCTATAGCGGGTCCCTCAATGAGCAGTTCTTC.

The V gene is TRBV13, the J gene TRBJ1-6; no definite D call. Looked up from germline, CDR1 is PRHDT and CDR2 is FYEKMQ (reference sequence). The CDR3 sequence is 13 residues long. V lost 5 bases and J lost 7, with 9 bases in between. The CDR3 spells CASSLSDNSPLHF. CDR3 bases: TGTGCCAGCAGCCTCTCAGACAATTCACCCCTCCACTTT.